The clone carrying this TCR beta chain was seen once. The source of the sample is a study of blood T cell repertoires in COVID-19. Study in general: Two negative PCRs, clearance, or symptom resolution had been documented for recovered Cohort 3 donors. From the United States, Italy and Spain came samples of acute and convalescent COVID-19.

The V segment lost 3 bases and the J segment 4 bases; nucleotides outside the gene matches: 9. From germline, CDR1 is LNHDA and CDR2 SQIVND (reference sequence). This CDR3 is built from 15 residues. Sequencing was performed with immunoSEQ multiplex PCR; in TCRdb, only in-frame clones are kept and a portion is missing. The sample consists of fewer than 250,000 clones, more than 75% of them appearing once. In terms of age and location, participants ranged from about 18 to 95 years and lived in approximately 26 US areas. The clonotype was recovered from a man in his thirties or forties in a cohort exposed to, infected with or recovered from COVID-19 (not recorded which). Material for sequencing was PBMCs or T cells enriched from blood (not recorded which). The chain has TRBV19 and TRBJ2-7; 7 nucleotides match TRBD1. In DNA, the CDR3 is TGTGCCAGTAGTATCGGTAGGGGGCCGAATTACGAGCAGTACTTC. Its protein is CASSIGRGPNYEQYF.